This T cell receptor (beta chain) appears in the sequencing data of a study of T cell repertoires in cytomegalovirus infection. Germline values: CDR1 DFQATT, CDR2 SNEGSKA (reference sequence). V shed 4 bases, J shed 5 bases, and the junction held 11 bases outside the gene matches. This CDR3 has 16 residues. In this sample, this clonotype turned up a few times. One entry per CDR3 protein, called by TCRdb with MiXCR from the reads. The data hold about 490,000 distinct CDR3 sequences, with about 15% observed a single time. This clonotype was obtained from a human donor in good health (CMV status not recorded). Some clones in this sample may be carry-over from other donors' samples. The sequenced material came from CD8+ T cells from PBMCs. This rearrangement joins TRBV20-1 to TRBJ2-1; 10 bases fit TRBD2. The DNA for the CDR3 is TGCAGTGCTATTGCTAGCGGGAGAAATGGCCACAATGAGCAGTTCTTC. As protein: CSAIASGRNGHNEQFF.